This TCR beta chain was documented in a study of cytomegalovirus exposure and HLA in healthy donors. PCR was performed using 60 Vbeta and 13 Jbeta primers. Profiling relied on immunoSEQ multiplex PCR, and the TCRdb table lists in-frame clones only, not all of them. The repertoire has some 140,000 clones, approximately 70% of them found once; the top ten carry 1.6%. This CDR3 region has 13 residues. Trimming took 6 bases from V and 6 from J, leaving 13 bases between them. Germline V lookup: CDR1 MDHEN, CDR2 SYDVKM. The source of this sequence is a human donor in good health. The genes are TRBV28 and TRBJ2-3; D possibly corresponds to TRBD2 (6 bases). The specimen sequenced was PBMCs. The CDR3 DNA reads TGTGCCAGCAGCTCGGCGGGGCGGGATACGCAGTATTTT. It yields the protein CASSSAGRDTQYF.